The entry below describes one TCR beta chain. Its antigen is undetermined. The junction departs from the called germline gene at one end, perhaps through a read error. This record comes from a study of T cell repertoires in cytomegalovirus infection. Study in general: Public TCR beta signature analysis indicated the presence of both CMV infection and matching HLA type.

The germline gives CDR1 MDHEN, CDR2 SYDVKM. The CDR3 loop spans 15 amino acids. TCRdb used MiXCR to reprocess the reads, holding one entry per CDR3 protein. The sample records approximately 500,000 distinct CDR3 sequences, 16% being singletons. Study conclusions and caveats: Of the TCR beta families, the public ones yielded a cumulative frequency that identified carriers of CMV plus the relevant HLA. CMV-specific HLA-C-restricted TCR beta clonotypes dominated the ex vivo response.

This sequence originates from a human donor in good health (CMV status not recorded). Some clones in this sample may be carry-over from other donors' samples. Material: CD8+ T cells from PBMCs. V gene TRBV28 combines with J gene TRBJ1-5; the D gene is possibly TRBD1 (5 bases). The CDR3 coding sequence is TGTGCCAGCAGTTCCACAGGAAATAGCATTCAGCCCCAGCATTTT. Protein product: CASSSTGNSIQPQHF. Supplemented by reference TRBV28 and TRBJ1-5, the full variable domain reads DVKVTQSSRYLVKRTGEKVFLECVQDMDHENMFWYRQDPGLGLRLIYFSYDVKMKEKGDIPEGYSVSREKKERFSLILESASTNQTSMYLCASSSTGNSIQPQHFGDGTRLSIL.